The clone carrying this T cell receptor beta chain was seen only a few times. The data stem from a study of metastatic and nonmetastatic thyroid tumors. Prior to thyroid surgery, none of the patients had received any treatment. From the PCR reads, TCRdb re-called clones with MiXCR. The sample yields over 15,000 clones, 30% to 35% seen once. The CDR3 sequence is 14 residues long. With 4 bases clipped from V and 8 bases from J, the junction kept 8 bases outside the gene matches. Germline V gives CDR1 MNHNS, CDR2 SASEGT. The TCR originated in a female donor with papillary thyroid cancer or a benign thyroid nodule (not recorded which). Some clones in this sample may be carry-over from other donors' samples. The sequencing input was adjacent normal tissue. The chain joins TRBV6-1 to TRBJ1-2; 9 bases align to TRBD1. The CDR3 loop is CASSGGQGNTGYTF. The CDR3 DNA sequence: TGTGCCAGCAGTGGGGGACAGGGAAACACCGGCTACACCTTC.